The 6 T cell receptor beta chains in this list originate from one sample, sequenced in a study of blood T cell repertoires in COVID-19. Repertoires were generated with immunoSEQ multiplex PCR, while TCRdb's copy carries only in-frame clones and drops some. The sample lists fewer than 300,000 clones; around 90% were seen once. Sequenced sample: peripheral blood. Source of these receptors: a middle-aged woman who had recovered from COVID-19.

The chain couples TRBV11-3 to TRBJ2-1, with D perhaps TRBD2 (5 bases). Germline loops: CDR1 SGHNT, CDR2 YENEEA. CDR3 size: 16 residues. The ends were cut back, 5 bases at V and 2 bases at J, with 16 bases in the middle. This CDR3 is CASSPLGRGTYNEQFF. The CDR3 nucleotides read TGTGCCAGCAGCCCCCTTGGCCGAGGGACCTACAATGAGCAGTTCTTC.

This chain uses TRBV3-1 (or the pseudogene TRBV3-2) with TRBJ2-2, with D possibly being TRBD2 (6 bases). The length of the CDR3 is 17 residues. Trimming left V 4 bases short and J 2 bases short, with 17 bases between. The germline V gene encodes CDR1 LGHDT and CDR2 YNNKEL (reference sequence). The CDR3 loop reads CASSLPLALINTGELFF. CDR3 DNA sequence: TGTGCCAGCAGCCTCCCCCTAGCGCTAATTAACACCGGGGAGCTGTTTTTT.

The V and J genes are TRBV11-3 and TRBJ2-2, with a possible D match to TRBD1 (5 bases). The ends were cut back, 5 bases at V and 6 bases at J, with 16 bases in the middle. Germline V gene sequence: CDR1 SGHNT, CDR2 YENEEA. The CDR3 spans 15 residues. Here the CDR3 reads CASSPYRTYPGELFF. CDR3 DNA: TGTGCCAGCAGCCCCTATCGGACATATCCCGGGGAGCTGTTTTTT. The whole variable domain, filled in from reference TRBV11-3 and TRBJ2-2, reads EAGVVQSPRYKIIEKKQPVAFWCNPISGHNTLYWYLQNLGQGPELLIRYENEEAVDDSQLPKDRFSAERLKGVDSTLKIQPAELGDSAVYLCASSPYRTYPGELFFGEGSRLTVL.

The genes are TRBV5-6 and TRBJ2-5; 9 positions agree with TRBD2. V lost 3 bases and J lost 2; bases outside the gene matches: 5. Germline V gene data show CDR1 as SGHDT and CDR2 as YYEEEE. This CDR3 region has 15 residues. For the CDR3, the DNA is TGTGCCAGCAGCTCCGGACTAGCGACACAAGAGACCCAGTACTTC. Amino acids: CASSSGLATQETQYF.

The chain couples TRBV7-2 to TRBJ1-4; D is undetermined. Germline V CDR1 and CDR2: SGHTA, FQGNSA. V was trimmed by 2 bases and J by 2 bases, leaving 9 bases between them. CDR3 length: 15 amino acids. The CDR3 is CASSLRGATNEKLFF. The CDR3 DNA follows: TGTGCCAGCAGCTTAAGAGGCGCCACTAATGAAAAACTGTTTTTT.

This chain connects TRBV24-1 to TRBJ2-1; 16 nucleotides agree with TRBD2. J lost 5 bases, V lost 5 bases, and 14 bases had no gene match. This CDR3 has 20 residues. Germline V CDR1 and CDR2: KGHDR, SFDVKD. As DNA, the CDR3 is TGTGCCACCAGTGCCCCGCGGGGGGGACTAGCGGGAGGGTACCACAATGAGCAGTTCTTC. Translation gives CATSAPRGGLAGGYHNEQFF.